This is a list of T cell receptor beta chains from one sample in a study of T cell changes during pregnancy in multiple sclerosis. Method: immunoSEQ multiplex PCR; TCRdb's copy keeps in-frame clones and lacks some. This table holds around 50,000 clones, approximately 92% found once. Sequenced here: CD4+ T cells from peripheral blood mononuclear cells, sampled in the third trimester of pregnancy. These TCRs come from a female donor with multiple sclerosis, enrolled in a pregnancy study. Both conserved end residues are part of each CDR3. A D gene is named only where the DNA matches it firmly. Where a row states a size, it is once, few, many or the class of an expanded clone; other rows omit it.

>.|TRBV19|.|TRBJ1-1|12
CASSMYDRSAFF
TGTGCCAGTAGTATGTATGACAGATCAGCTTTCTTT
>once|TRBV11-3|TRBD2|TRBJ2-2|18
CASSLVYPGLAGTGELFF
TGTGCCAGCAGCTTAGTCTACCCCGGACTAGCGGGAACCGGGGAGCTGTTTTTT
>.|TRBV25-1|TRBD1|TRBJ1-3|18
CASSEERTGLYSGNTIYF
TGTGCCAGCAGTGAAGAGAGGACAGGCTTATACTCTGGAAACACCATATATTTT
>few|TRBV9|.|TRBJ2-2|17
CASSVVGGGPSTGELFF
TGTGCCAGCAGCGTAGTAGGGGGAGGGCCGAGCACCGGGGAGCTGTTTTTT
>.|TRBV2|.|TRBJ2-5|11
CASILIETQYF
TGTGCCAGCATTTTAATAGAGACCCAGTACTTC
>.|TRBV19|.|TRBJ2-6|17
CASSMGARRTGANVLTF
TGTGCCAGTAGTATGGGAGCGCGGAGGACTGGGGCCAACGTCCTGACTTTC
>.|TRBV9|TRBD2|TRBJ2-3|18
CASSVEAGAGLGTDTQYF
TGTGCCAGCAGCGTAGAAGCGGGAGCGGGTTTGGGCACAGATACGCAGTATTTT
>.|TRBV20-1|.|TRBJ1-2|10
CSARDLGYTF
TGCAGTGCTAGAGATCTGGGCTACACCTTC
>.|TRBV7-2|TRBD2|TRBJ2-7|19
CASSFATGTSGLSTYEQYF
TGTGCCAGCAGCTTTGCCACCGGGACTAGCGGCTTATCAACCTACGAGCAGTACTTC
>.|TRBV4-3|TRBD1|TRBJ2-5|17
CASSQDTGQGAWETQYF
TGCGCCAGCAGCCAGGACACGGGACAGGGGGCCTGGGAGACCCAGTACTTC
>.|TRBV29-1|TRBD1|TRBJ1-2|14
CSVAGGQKNYGYTF
TGCAGCGTGGCTGGGGGACAGAAGAACTATGGCTACACCTTC
>.|TRBV28|TRBD2|TRBJ2-3|14
CASSLGLSTDTQYF
TGTGCCAGCAGTCTGGGACTAAGCACAGATACGCAGTATTTT
>.|TRBV7-9|TRBD2|TRBJ2-1|17
CASNKGTSPVIYNEQFF
TGTGCCAGCAATAAGGGGACTAGCCCAGTTATTTACAATGAGCAGTTCTTC
>.|TRBV4-3|.|TRBJ2-7|15
CASSQDRGRAYEQYF
TGCGCCAGCAGCCAAGATCGAGGCAGAGCCTACGAGCAGTACTTC
>.|TRBV19|.|TRBJ2-7|14
CASSIRGHLYEQYF
TGTGCCAGTAGTATCCGAGGGCATCTATACGAGCAGTACTTC
>.|TRBV29-1|.|TRBJ2-1|15
CSVAYGGPFYNEQFF
TGCAGCGTTGCGTACGGGGGTCCCTTTTACAATGAGCAGTTCTTC
>.|TRBV6-5|.|TRBJ2-2|14
CASSYSRFTGELFF
TGTGCCAGCAGTTACTCGAGGTTCACCGGGGAGCTGTTTTTT
>.|TRBV7-9|.|TRBJ2-1|12
CASSSVGDEQFF
TGTGCCAGCAGCTCGGTTGGAGATGAGCAGTTCTTC
>.|TRBV5-1|TRBD2|TRBJ2-5|15
CASSWGRAQGGEQYF
TGCGCCAGCAGCTGGGGGAGGGCCCAGGGCGGTGAGCAGTACTTC
>.|TRBV27|TRBD2|TRBJ2-1|17
CASSRSRTSGMYNEQFF
TGTGCCAGCAGTCGCTCCCGAACTAGCGGGATGTACAATGAGCAGTTCTTC
>.|TRBV7-8|TRBD1|TRBJ1-5|17
CASRLGTGGSGNQPQHF
TGTGCCAGCAGACTCGGGACAGGGGGCTCCGGCAATCAGCCCCAGCATTTT
>.|TRBV28|.|TRBJ1-5|15
CASSPTRGWDQPQHF
TGTGCCAGCAGCCCAACCCGGGGGTGGGATCAGCCCCAGCATTTT
>.|TRBV19|TRBD1|TRBJ1-1|15
CASSYMTGSNTEAFF
TGTGCCAGTAGTTACATGACAGGGTCGAACACTGAAGCTTTCTTT
>.|TRBV30|TRBD2|TRBJ2-3|16
CAWSVGAGGPADTQYF
TGTGCCTGGAGTGTAGGGGCGGGAGGCCCGGCAGATACGCAGTATTTT
>.|TRBV6-5|.|TRBJ1-2|16
CASSYSGLQGAYGYTF
TGTGCCAGCAGTTACTCTGGATTACAGGGAGCCTATGGCTACACCTTC
>.|TRBV6-1|.|TRBJ2-7|13
CASKETSWYEQYF
TGTGCCAGCAAGGAGACTAGTTGGTACGAGCAGTACTTC
>.|TRBV28|.|TRBJ2-1|15
CASSSTYHFYNEQFF
TGTGCCAGCAGCTCAACTTACCACTTTTACAATGAGCAGTTCTTC
>.|TRBV28|TRBD1|TRBJ2-7|13
CASSYPGTAEQYF
TGTGCCAGCAGTTACCCTGGGACAGCCGAGCAGTACTTC
>.|TRBV5-4|TRBD2|TRBJ2-1|14
CASSFDAGAYEQFF
TGTGCCAGCAGCTTCGACGCGGGAGCCTATGAGCAGTTCTTC
>.|TRBV18|.|TRBJ2-1|12
CASSRETGEQFF
TGTGCCAGCTCACGAGAAACCGGTGAGCAGTTCTTC
>.|TRBV6-5|.|TRBJ1-2|13
CASTPSHLYGYTF
TGTGCCAGCACCCCCAGTCATCTCTATGGCTACACCTTC
>.|TRBV7-2|.|TRBJ1-4|16
CASSLSSATVNEKLFF
TGTGCCAGCAGCTTAAGTTCAGCGACAGTCAATGAAAAACTGTTTTTT
>.|TRBV7-8|TRBD2|TRBJ2-3|16
CASSTYGRRGGDTQYF
TGTGCCAGCAGCACCTACGGGAGGCGCGGTGGAGATACGCAGTATTTT
>.|TRBV5-4|.|TRBJ2-3|15
CASSLKHPRPDTQYF
TGTGCCAGCAGCTTGAAGCATCCCCGCCCAGATACGCAGTATTTT
>.|TRBV29-1|.|TRBJ2-1|13
CSAPTGFYNEQFF
TGCAGCGCCCCTACAGGGTTCTACAATGAGCAGTTCTTC
>once|TRBV19|TRBD2|TRBJ2-1|16
CASSGRLAGLYNEQFF
TGTGCCAGTTCCGGCCGGTTAGCGGGACTTTACAATGAGCAGTTCTTC
>.|TRBV6-1|.|TRBJ2-2|13
CASSDLGRPMLFF
TGTGCCAGCAGTGATCTAGGCAGACCTATGCTGTTTTTT
>.|TRBV14|TRBD1|TRBJ2-1|16
CASSHARGLRNNEQFF
TGTGCCAGCAGCCATGCCAGGGGGCTGAGGAACAATGAGCAGTTCTTC
>.|TRBV5-5|TRBD1|TRBJ2-7|12
CASSTRTGEQYF
TGTGCCAGCAGCACAAGGACAGGGGAGCAGTACTTC
>.|TRBV18|.|TRBJ2-3|21
CASSPFRAGSPSLSSTDTQYF
TGTGCCAGCTCACCATTCCGGGCAGGGTCCCCGTCCCTCTCTAGCACAGATACGCAGTATTTT
>.|TRBV19|.|TRBJ2-7|13
CASSRLYSYEQYF
TGTGCCAGTAGCAGATTATACTCCTACGAGCAGTACTTC
>.|TRBV23-1|.|TRBJ2-5|16
CASSQSPRGMGETQYF
TGCGCCAGCAGTCAATCGCCACGCGGGATGGGGGAGACCCAGTACTTC
>.|TRBV27|.|TRBJ1-5|16
CASSPSGLYSNQPQHF
TGTGCCAGCAGTCCTTCGGGTCTATATAGCAATCAGCCCCAGCATTTT
>.|TRBV4-2|.|TRBJ2-7|15
CASSQDWAGSYEQYF
TGTGCCAGCAGCCAAGATTGGGCAGGGTCCTACGAGCAGTACTTC
>.|TRBV7-9|TRBD1|TRBJ1-4|14
CASSLGDRAEKLFF
TGTGCCAGCAGCTTAGGTGACAGGGCCGAAAAACTGTTTTTT
>.|TRBV29-1|.|TRBJ2-3|13
CSVVSGSTDTQYF
TGCAGCGTTGTCAGCGGTAGCACAGATACGCAGTATTTT
>.|TRBV11-2|.|TRBJ2-7|11
CASGQFAEQYF
TGTGCCAGCGGCCAATTTGCCGAGCAGTACTTC
>.|TRBV7-3|TRBD1|TRBJ2-5|15
CASSSGQGAEETQYF
TGTGCCAGCAGCTCGGGACAGGGGGCCGAAGAGACCCAGTACTTC
>.|TRBV5-4|.|TRBJ2-7|13
CASSGTPSYEQYF
TGTGCCAGCAGCGGGACACCGTCCTACGAGCAGTACTTC
>.|TRBV19|TRBD1|TRBJ1-2|15
CASTPQGARFYGYTF
TGTGCCAGTACCCCACAGGGGGCTAGGTTCTATGGCTACACCTTC